Below are 19 T cell receptor beta chains sequenced from a single sample in a study of cytomegalovirus exposure and HLA in healthy donors. This PCR relied on a set of 60 Vbeta primers and 13 Jbeta primers. Libraries were prepared by immunoSEQ multiplex PCR; TCRdb keeps only in-frame clonotypes and omits some of them. This repertoire shows about 120,000 clones, 79% found once; its top ten account for 4% to 5.5%. What was sequenced was PBMCs. All receptors come from a man in his thirties or forties in good health and CMV-seropositive.

This sequence joins TRBV19 and TRBJ2-2; weak D call: TRBD1 (6 bases). Germline CDR1 reads LNHDA; CDR2 reads SQIVND (reference sequence). V was pared by 9 bases and J by 12 bases, with 17 bases between. This CDR3 comprises 12 residues. CDR3 protein: CASQKVRGKLFF. CDR3 DNA sequence: TGTGCCAGCCAAAAAGTAAGGGGGAAGCTGTTTTTT.

The chain joins TRBV4-3 to TRBJ2-5, with D tentatively TRBD2 (6 bases). This CDR3 spans 16 amino acids. Germline V gene sequence: CDR1 LGHNA, CDR2 YSLEER. Trimming cost V 4 bases and J 1 base, with 16 bases left between them. CDR3 nucleotides: TGCGCCAGCAGCCTCGGACTAAATCCGCCCCAAGAGACCCAGTACTTC. Translated, it gives CASSLGLNPPQETQYF.

J is TRBJ1-5 and V is TRBV11-2; the match to TRBD1 covers 7 bases. The CDR3 extends over 14 amino acids. The V segment lost 1 base and the J segment 5 bases; nucleotides outside the gene matches: 2. Per the germline V gene, CDR1 is SGHAT and CDR2 is FQNNGV. The CDR3 DNA reads as TGTGCCAGCAGCTTAGGACAGGGCTATCAGCCCCAGCATTTT. Translated, it gives CASSLGQGYQPQHF. Full variable domain (rest looked up from reference TRBV11-2 and TRBJ1-5): EAGVAQSPRYKIIEKRQSVAFWCNPISGHATLYWYQQILGQGPKLLIQFQNNGVVDDSQLPKDRFSAERLKGVDSTLKIQPAKLEDSAVYLCASSLGQGYQPQHFGDGTRLSIL.

This clone was recorded a few times. This CDR3 is also generated by other DNA sequences in the sample. This rearrangement joins TRBV4-3 to TRBJ2-7, with TRBD2 matching over 9 bases. CDR1 and CDR2 from the germline V gene are LGHNA and YSLEER. The CDR3 has 15 amino acids. The V gene end was trimmed by 1 base and the J gene end by 2 bases; junction bases not matched to a gene: 3. The CDR3 DNA reads as TGCGCCAGCAGCCAAGTTGCGGGAGGGGCCTACGAGCAGTACTTC. Its protein is CASSQVAGGAYEQYF.

The chain carries TRBV13 and TRBJ2-3; 7 bases map to TRBD2. V lost 3 bases and J lost 0; bases outside the gene matches: 3. CDR3 length: 15 residues. Germline V gene lookup returns CDR1 PRHDT and CDR2 FYEKMQ (reference sequence). CDR3 region: CASSFSGLSTDTQYF. CDR3 in DNA: TGTGCCAGCAGCTTTAGCGGGCTTAGCACAGATACGCAGTATTTT. The full variable domain, with the rest looked up from reference TRBV13 and TRBJ2-3, is AAGVIQSPRHLIKEKRETATLKCYPIPRHDTVYWYQQGPGQDPQFLISFYEKMQSDKGSIPDRFSAQQFSDYHSELNMSSLELGDSALYFCASSFSGLSTDTQYFGPGTRLTVL.

The rearrangement links TRBV4-3 to TRBJ1-2, with D maybe TRBD1 (5 bases). Trimming cost V 0 bases and J 7 bases, with 15 bases left between them. The length of the CDR3 is 15 residues. Germline CDR1 is LGHNA and CDR2 is YSLEER. CDR3 residues: CASSQEPQGSGGYTF. The CDR3 DNA is TGCGCCAGCAGCCAAGAACCCCAGGGCAGTGGTGGCTACACCTTC.

V is TRBV4-3 and J is TRBJ1-4, with 7 positions matching TRBD1. The CDR3 sequence is 15 residues long. Unmatched junction bases numbered 1, after V lost 1 base and J lost 2 bases. CDR1 LGHNA and CDR2 YSLEER come from the germline V gene. CDR3 region: CASSQGTGTNEKLFF. The CDR3 nucleotides are TGCGCCAGCAGCCAAGGGACAGGTACTAATGAAAAACTGTTTTTT.

On this clone itself: Other nucleotide sequences in the sample specify the same CDR3. V usage is TRBV9 and J usage is TRBJ2-3; D is unresolved. With 0 bases removed from V and 0 bases from J, the gap between germline ends came to 5 bases. Germline CDR1 SGDLS, CDR2 YYNGEE. The CDR3 runs to 14 residues. CDR3 loop: CASSVGGSTDTQYF. CDR3 in DNA: TGTGCCAGCAGCGTAGGCGGAAGCACAGATACGCAGTATTTT.

The CDR3, as DNA: TGCGCCAGCAGAATTGACAGGGGGCAAGACACCGGGGAGCTGTTTTTT. This sequence encodes CASRIDRGQDTGELFF. The J gene is TRBJ2-2, the V gene TRBV5-1, with TRBD1 identical over 10 bases. Germline CDR1 and CDR2: SGHRS and YFSETQ. The V and J ends lost 5 bases and 3 bases, in that order; junction bases with no gene match: 7. The CDR3 is 16 residues long. The whole variable domain, remainder taken from reference TRBV5-1 and TRBJ2-2, is KAGVTQTPRYLIKTRGQQVTLSCSPISGHRSVSWYQQTPGQGLQFLFEYFSETQRNKGNFPGRFSGRQFSNSRSEMNVSTLELGDSALYLCASRIDRGQDTGELFFGEGSRLTVL.

V gene TRBV7-6 combines with J gene TRBJ2-3; D perhaps matches TRBD2 (6 bases). This CDR3 comprises 16 residues. Germline V gene lookup returns CDR1 SGHVS and CDR2 FNYEAQ. V was trimmed by 5 bases and J by 6 bases, leaving 21 bases between them. The CDR3 DNA sequence: TGTGCCAGCAGCCGCCGGGGGTCGGGTTTAACGGATACGCAGTATTTT. Translated, it gives CASSRRGSGLTDTQYF.

This chain joins TRBV27 and TRBJ1-1; a possible D gene is TRBD1 (6 bases). Germline V gene sequence: CDR1 MNHEY, CDR2 SMNVEV (reference sequence). The germline V and J ends were trimmed by 5 bases and 6 bases, with 16 bases remaining between them. This CDR3 has 14 residues. The CDR3 region is CASSHRAVGAEAFF. The CDR3 DNA follows: TGTGCCAGCAGTCACAGGGCGGTGGGAGCTGAAGCTTTCTTT.

The chain joins TRBV19 to TRBJ1-1; D perhaps matches TRBD1 (5 bases). Germline assignment: CDR1 LNHDA and CDR2 SQIVND (reference sequence). This CDR3 has 15 amino acids. V was trimmed by 7 bases and J by 4 bases, leaving 19 bases between them. CDR3 in amino acids: CASMGNKVRVTEAFF. In nucleotides, the CDR3 is TGTGCCAGTATGGGGAACAAGGTCAGGGTCACTGAAGCTTTCTTT. The complete variable domain, with remaining parts taken from reference TRBV19 and TRBJ1-1, reads DGGITQSPKYLFRKEGQNVTLSCEQNLNHDAMYWYRQDPGQGLRLIYYSQIVNDFQKGDIAEGYSVSREKKESFPLTVTSAQKNPTAFYLCASMGNKVRVTEAFFGQGTRLTVV.

The genes are TRBV19 and TRBJ1-5; maybe TRBD1 (6 bases). V was clipped by 6 bases and J by 3 bases, with 9 bases between them. Germline CDR1 and CDR2: LNHDA and SQIVND (reference sequence). The CDR3 consists of 13 residues. The CDR3 DNA follows: TGTGCCAGTAGATACAGGGCCAATCAGCCCCAGCATTTT. It is translated as CASRYRANQPQHF.

This chain joins TRBV29-1 and TRBJ2-7, with 13 bases that match TRBD2. This CDR3 spans 15 amino acids. J was trimmed by 0 bases and V by 6 bases; bases with no gene match: 5. CDR1 is SQVTM, CDR2 ANQGSEA, per germline. As DNA, the CDR3 is TGCAGCGTAGCGACTAGCGGGAGGACCTCCTACGAGCAGTACTTC. Translation: CSVATSGRTSYEQYF.

The chain joins TRBV4-3 to TRBJ2-1; the D gene is possibly TRBD2 (5 bases). The CDR3 has 17 residues. The germline V and J ends were trimmed by 1 base and 4 bases, with 17 bases remaining between them. Germline V gene data show CDR1 as LGHNA and CDR2 as YSLEER. The CDR3 region is CASSQASIGILYNEQFF. CDR3 sequence (DNA): TGCGCCAGCAGCCAAGCATCGATCGGGATCCTATACAATGAGCAGTTCTTC.

Notes on this clone: One end of the junction is discordant with germline, which a read error may explain. The genes are TRBV9 and TRBJ2-6; 7 bases are a match to TRBD1. The CDR3 has 17 residues. Germline V gives CDR1 SGDLS, CDR2 YYNGEE. In DNA, the CDR3 is TGTGCCAGCAACCTAGGGGGCGAGATCGCTGGGGCCAACGGCCTGACTTTC. As protein: CASNLGGEIAGANGLTF.

The chain has TRBV19 and TRBJ2-2; TRBD1 matches at 11 bases. The CDR3 is 15 amino acids. From germline, CDR1 is LNHDA and CDR2 SQIVND (reference sequence). The V gene end was trimmed by 6 bases and the J gene end by 7 bases; junction bases not matched to a gene: 7. The CDR3 DNA sequence: TGTGCCAGTAGGGTGGACAGGGGGCTTGGCGGGGAGCTGTTTTTT. Protein product: CASRVDRGLGGELFF.

The chain links TRBV28 to TRBJ1-2, with 10 bases fitting TRBD1. Losses at the gene ends were 5 bases for V and 9 bases for J; bases not matched to a gene: 9. Per germline, CDR1 MDHEN and CDR2 SYDVKM. CDR3 length equals 14 residues. DNA of the CDR3: TGTGCCAGCAGTACCCCGGGACAGGGGATAAGCTACACCTTC. Its protein product is CASSTPGQGISYTF.

This chain joins TRBV7-9 and TRBJ2-7, with TRBD1 matching over 7 bases. CDR3 length: 14 amino acids. The germline V gene has CDR1 SEHNR and CDR2 FQNEAQ (reference sequence). V gave up 6 bases and J gave up 0 bases; unmatched junction bases: 5. Here the CDR3 reads CASSGTDSSYEQYF. The CDR3 DNA follows: TGTGCCAGCAGTGGGACAGACAGCTCCTACGAGCAGTACTTC.